The T cell receptor beta chain described here comes from a study of blood T cell repertoires in COVID-19. The germline V gene encodes CDR1 SGHVS and CDR2 FQNEAQ. This CDR3 spans 16 amino acids. Germline trimming cut 5 bases from V and 1 base from J; bases unmatched to any gene: 6. Measured with immunoSEQ multiplex PCR; TCRdb has only the in-frame clones, and not every one. The table has some 240,000 clones, roughly 85% seen once. Sample: peripheral blood. The chain combines TRBV7-8 with TRBJ2-2, with TRBD2 matching over 8 bases. This clonotype originated in a woman between 65 and 79 years old with COVID-19, enrolled during active disease. The CDR3 spells CASSKYSGMNTGELFF. The CDR3 nucleotides are TGTGCCAGCAGCAAATATAGCGGGATGAACACCGGGGAGCTGTTTTTT.